One sample yielded the 28 T cell receptor beta chains listed below, sequenced in a study of neurological immune-mediated disorders. TCRdb recomputed calls from the 5' RACE reads with MiXCR, one row per CDR3 protein. The table lists around 49,000 distinct CDR3 sequences, approximately 14% of them singletons, with under 5% in the top ten. Regarding time point: longitudinal time-point 2. Specimen: PBMCs. These receptors all come from a male donor with HTLV-1-associated myelopathy (HAM/TSP).

This clonotype has ten or more counts. The rearrangement links TRBV7-9 to TRBJ2-3; D is unclear. There are 14 residues in the CDR3. Deletions cut 6 bases from V and 2 bases from J, with 12 bases between. The germline gives CDR1 SEHNR, CDR2 FQNEAQ (reference sequence). The CDR3: CASSTVIFTDTQYF. The CDR3 coding sequence is TGTGCCAGCAGTACGGTAATTTTCACAGATACGCAGTATTTT.

This clonotype was seen ten or more times. V gene TRBV7-9 combines with J gene TRBJ1-5; D is possibly TRBD1 (6 bases). V gave up 5 bases and J gave up 1 base, with 9 bases separating them. The CDR3 has 14 amino acids. Germline-derived CDR1 and CDR2 are SEHNR and FQNEAQ (reference sequence). The CDR3: CASSRTDSNQPQHF. The CDR3 DNA sequence: TGTGCCAGCAGCCGGACAGACAGCAATCAGCCCCAGCATTTT.

This clonotype was observed at least ten times. V usage is TRBV6-6 and J usage is TRBJ1-1, with 10 bases that match TRBD1. The trim removed 8 bases at V and 10 bases at J, leaving 7 bases unmatched. Germline assignment: CDR1 MNHNY and CDR2 SVGAGI (reference sequence). The CDR3 extends over 12 amino acids. CDR3 sequence reads: CASGQGEYGAFF. CDR3 DNA: TGTGCCAGCGGACAGGGGGAGTATGGAGCTTTCTTT.

This clonotype was counted many times. Sequence at one end of the junction differs from germline and may be a read error. The rearrangement links TRBV5-1 to TRBJ2-7; 10 bases agree with TRBD1. The CDR3 loop spans 12 amino acids. Germline V gene data show CDR1 as SGHRS and CDR2 as YFSETQ. The CDR3 DNA reads TGCGCCAGCGGGACAGGGGCCTACGAGCAGTGCTTC. It yields the protein CASGTGAYEQCF.

Many counts were recorded for this clonotype. This sequence joins TRBV7-9 and TRBJ1-1; no firm D call. CDR1 and CDR2 from the germline V gene are SEHNR and FQNEAQ (reference sequence). V dropped 3 bases and J dropped 2 bases, with 7 bases sitting between them. CDR3 length: 13 residues. The CDR3, as DNA: TGTGCCAGCAGCTTTGTAGGAAACACTGAAGCTTTCTTT. It specifies CASSFVGNTEAFF. Based on the CDR3 plus reference TRBV7-9 and TRBJ1-1, the full variable domain is DTGVSQNPRHKITKRGQNVTFRCDPISEHNRLYWYRQTLGQGPEFLTYFQNEAQLEKSRLLSDRFSAERPKGSFSTLEIQRTEQGDSAMYLCASSFVGNTEAFFGQGTRLTVV.

The sample holds many counts of this clonotype. The DNA is left out, because the CDR3 cannot be placed on it with certainty; the CDR3 is given as TCRdb lists it. V usage is TRBV6-6 and J usage is TRBJ2-7; the table names TRBD1, a call not compared with the DNA. The CDR3 length equals 14 residues, ends included. The germline CDR1 and CDR2 sequences are MNHNY and SVGAGI (reference sequence). CDR3 loop: CASSYLSGQGEQYF.

This clonotype was picked up many times. The V and J genes are TRBV5-1 and TRBJ2-7; D is possibly TRBD2 (6 bases). This CDR3 has 16 residues. Trimming shortened V by 7 bases and J by 0 bases, and 20 bases separated the two germline ends. Germline assignment: CDR1 SGHRS and CDR2 YFSETQ. The CDR3: CASSSWGDSSSYEQYF. CDR3 in DNA: TGCGCCAGCTCTTCATGGGGGGATTCCAGCTCCTACGAGCAGTACTTC.

This clonotype came up many times. The chain recombines TRBV15 with TRBJ1-1; tentatively, D is TRBD1 (5 bases). Germline V gene sequence: CDR1 LNHNV, CDR2 YYDKDF (reference sequence). The CDR3 consists of 14 residues. With 9 bases removed from V and 1 base from J, the gap between germline ends came to 15 bases. CDR3 region: CATKQQGTNTEAFF. Here the CDR3 DNA reads TGTGCCACAAAACAACAAGGGACGAACACTGAAGCTTTCTTT.

This clonotype was observed many times. This chain uses TRBV7-9 with TRBJ2-2; D may be TRBD1 (6 bases). Trimming shortened V by 8 bases and J by 6 bases, and 13 bases separated the two germline ends. The CDR3 extends over 13 amino acids. The germline V gene encodes CDR1 SEHNR and CDR2 FQNEAQ (reference sequence). The CDR3 DNA follows: TGTGCCAGCCTACCGGACAGATCCGGGGAGCTGTTTTTT. It specifies CASLPDRSGELFF.

The CDR3 coding sequence is TGCAGTGCTAGAAGGACGGCAGGATACAATGAGCAGTTCTTC. It encodes CSARRTAGYNEQFF. This chain joins TRBV20-1 and TRBJ2-1; no firm D call. CDR3 length: 14 residues. The V and J ends lost 2 bases and 4 bases respectively, with 12 bases between them. Germline CDR1 is DFQATT and CDR2 is SNEGSKA (reference sequence).

This clonotype was counted at least ten times. This rearrangement joins TRBV9 to TRBJ2-2; D uncertain. The CDR3 totals 18 residues. Trimming pared 3 bases from V and 3 bases from J, leaving 21 bases between. Germline lookup yields CDR1 SGDLS and CDR2 YYNGEE. The CDR3 spells CASSARLVSGGDTGELFF. The CDR3 DNA reads as TGTGCCAGCAGCGCCCGACTTGTCTCCGGCGGAGACACCGGGGAGCTGTTTTTT.

This clonotype was observed many times. The chain employs TRBV20-1 and TRBJ2-1; no firm D call. The CDR3 is 11 amino acids. CDR1 is DFQATT and CDR2 is SNEGSKA in the germline V gene (reference sequence). Trimming left V 3 bases short and J 7 bases short, with 7 bases between. CDR3 sequence: CSASPTNEQFF. The CDR3 nucleotides are TGCAGTGCTAGTCCTACGAATGAGCAGTTCTTC.

This clonotype was detected ten times or more. This chain connects TRBV30 to TRBJ1-5; weak D call: TRBD1 (5 bases). Trimming left V 0 bases short and J 7 bases short, with 13 bases between. CDR3 length equals 14 residues. From germline, CDR1 is GTSNPN and CDR2 SVGIG (reference sequence). This chain's CDR3 is CAWSVRGVGQPQHF. The CDR3 nucleotides are TGTGCCTGGAGTGTACGGGGGGTAGGGCAGCCCCAGCATTTT.

Many counts were recorded for this clonotype. V gene TRBV15 combines with J gene TRBJ2-2; 10 bases map to TRBD1. The V segment lost 0 bases and the J segment 5 bases; nucleotides outside the gene matches: 6. Germline CDR1 LNHNV, CDR2 YYDKDF (reference sequence). This CDR3 is built from 17 residues. The CDR3 loop reads CATSRDTGTGVTGELFF. The CDR3 DNA reads as TGTGCCACCAGCAGAGACACCGGGACAGGGGTGACCGGGGAGCTGTTTTTT.

By proportion, this clonotype is medium-sized (0.01 to 0.1%). The chain carries TRBV5-1 and TRBJ2-5, with 7 bases identical to TRBD2. V shed 1 base and J 1 base; nucleotides not matched to a gene: 4. The germline V gene has CDR1 SGHRS and CDR2 YFSETQ. The CDR3 spans 15 residues. The CDR3 protein is CASSLTSAPQETQYF. CDR3 coding DNA: TGCGCCAGCAGCTTGACTAGCGCTCCCCAAGAGACCCAGTACTTC.

Turning to this clonotype: A much larger clone lies a single base off, so this may be a read error. The chain has TRBV5-1 and TRBJ1-5; D is unresolved. The CDR3 runs 13 residues. Germline-derived CDR1 and CDR2 are SGHRS and YFSETQ. Trimming took 0 bases from V and 5 from J, leaving 6 bases between them. The chain's CDR3 is CASSLGVDQPQHF. The CDR3 DNA is TGCGCCAGCAGCTTGGGCGTGGATCAGCCCCAGCATTTT.

As regards this clonotype: This may be a read error: a much more frequent sequence differs by one nucleotide. The rearrangement links TRBV5-1 to TRBJ1-1; D is unresolved. The CDR3 length is 17 residues. The germline V gene encodes CDR1 SGHRS and CDR2 YFSETQ. The CDR3 region has the DNA TGCGCCAGCAGCCCGATTGTGAGTAGCGGAGGGAACTCTGAAGCTTTCTTT. As protein: CASSPIVSSGGNSEAFF.

Many counts were recorded for this clonotype. This chain links TRBV5-5 with TRBJ2-3; no definite D call. The CDR3 totals 13 residues. CDR1 and CDR2 from the germline V gene are SGHKS and YYEKEE (reference sequence). V was shortened by 4 bases and J by 2 bases, with 8 bases between the two germline ends. The chain's CDR3 is CASSRSSTDTQYF. CDR3 coding DNA: TGTGCCAGCAGCCGATCCTCCACAGATACGCAGTATTTT.

This clonotype was detected ten times or more. This CDR3 reads CASTFQETQYF. The DNA of the CDR3 is TGTGCCAGCACCTTCCAAGAGACCCAGTACTTC. The V gene is TRBV12-3 or TRBV12-4, the J gene TRBJ2-5; D unclear. V was cut by 7 bases and J by 1 base, with 4 bases left in between. The CDR3 spans 11 residues.

The sample holds many counts of this clonotype. The chain uses TRBV29-1 and TRBJ2-7, with 12 bases fitting TRBD2. Germline assignment: CDR1 SQVTM and CDR2 ANQGSEA. Trimming removed 4 bases from V and 5 bases from J; junction bases left unmatched: 6. The CDR3 loop spans 14 amino acids. This CDR3 reads CSVGSSGGENEQYF. CDR3 nucleotides: TGCAGCGTTGGTTCTAGCGGGGGGGAGAACGAGCAGTACTTC.

V usage is TRBV6-1 and J usage is TRBJ2-1, with TRBD2 matching over 13 bases. Germline assignment: CDR1 MNHNS and CDR2 SASEGT. The CDR3 runs to 18 residues. V was clipped by 5 bases and J by 2 bases; unmatched bases: 9. This CDR3 is CASSQWTSGGTAYNEQFF. CDR3 bases: TGTGCCAGCAGTCAATGGACTAGCGGGGGCACGGCCTACAATGAGCAGTTCTTC.

Ten or more counts support this clonotype. This chain connects TRBV20-1 to TRBJ2-7; tentative D call: TRBD1 (5 bases). V shed 5 bases and J shed 0 bases, with 11 bases lying between them. The CDR3 is 13 residues long. Germline values: CDR1 DFQATT, CDR2 SNEGSKA (reference sequence). The CDR3 is CSAGAVGSYEQYF. CDR3 in DNA: TGCAGTGCTGGGGCCGTCGGCTCCTACGAGCAGTACTTC.

This clonotype was counted ten times or more. CDR3 loop: CASSQSVGYEQYF. The CDR3 DNA reads as TGTGCCAGCAGCCAATCGGTAGGTTACGAGCAGTACTTC. This chain uses TRBV3-1 with TRBJ2-7; D unresolved. Germline V gene sequence: CDR1 LGHDT, CDR2 YNNKEL (reference sequence). V dropped 2 bases and J dropped 4 bases, with 9 bases sitting between them. This CDR3 spans 13 amino acids.

J is TRBJ2-1 and V is TRBV5-6, with no clear D. CDR1 SGHDT and CDR2 YYEEEE come from the germline V gene. The CDR3 is 15 residues long. V was clipped by 2 bases and J by 8 bases, with 17 bases between them. CDR3 in amino acids: CASSFVVIPRDEQFF. CDR3 DNA: TGTGCCAGCAGCTTTGTTGTGATCCCTCGGGATGAGCAGTTCTTC. The full variable domain, completed using reference TRBV5-6 and TRBJ2-1, is DAGVTQSPTHLIKTRGQQVTLRCSPKSGHDTVSWYQQALGQGPQFIFQYYEEEERQRGNFPDRFSGHQFPNYSSELNVNALLLGDSALYLCASSFVVIPRDEQFFGPGTRLTVL.

This clonotype was observed many times. This chain connects TRBV4-3 to TRBJ2-3; 13 positions match TRBD2. V gave up 4 bases and J gave up 2 bases; unmatched junction bases: 3. Germline CDR1 and CDR2: LGHNA and YSLEER. The CDR3 contains 16 residues. For the CDR3, the DNA is TGCGCCAGCAGCCGACTAGCGGGGGGCTACACAGATACGCAGTATTTT. Amino acids: CASSRLAGGYTDTQYF.

Relative to its sample, this clonotype is medium-sized. The V and J genes are TRBV29-1 and TRBJ1-4; the D is unclear. Per germline, CDR1 SQVTM and CDR2 ANQGSEA. V was shortened by 5 bases and J by 4 bases, with 17 bases between the two germline ends. CDR3 length equals 15 residues. The CDR3 sequence is CSVQTLDGNNEKLFF. The CDR3 DNA reads TGCAGCGTTCAGACACTGGACGGGAATAATGAAAAACTGTTTTTT.

This clonotype was seen at least ten times. The V and J genes are TRBV7-9 and TRBJ2-7; D remains unclear. V lost 6 bases and J lost 2, with 8 bases in between. The CDR3 is 12 residues long. The V gene's germline CDR1 is SEHNR and CDR2 FQNEAQ (reference sequence). The CDR3 reads CASSPIPYEQYF. CDR3 sequence (DNA): TGTGCCAGCAGTCCGATTCCCTACGAGCAGTACTTC. The full variable domain, completed using reference TRBV7-9 and TRBJ2-7, is DTGVSQNPRHKITKRGQNVTFRCDPISEHNRLYWYRQTLGQGPEFLTYFQNEAQLEKSRLLSDRFSAERPKGSFSTLEIQRTEQGDSAMYLCASSPIPYEQYFGPGTRLTVT.

This clonotype came up many times. The chain combines TRBV12-3 or TRBV12-4 with TRBJ2-3, with D possibly matching TRBD2 (5 bases). The CDR3 runs to 12 residues. V was cut by 6 bases and J by 5 bases, with 9 bases left in between. The CDR3 coding sequence is TGTGCCAGCAGCCACGGACTAGATACGCAGTATTTT. This encodes CASSHGLDTQYF.